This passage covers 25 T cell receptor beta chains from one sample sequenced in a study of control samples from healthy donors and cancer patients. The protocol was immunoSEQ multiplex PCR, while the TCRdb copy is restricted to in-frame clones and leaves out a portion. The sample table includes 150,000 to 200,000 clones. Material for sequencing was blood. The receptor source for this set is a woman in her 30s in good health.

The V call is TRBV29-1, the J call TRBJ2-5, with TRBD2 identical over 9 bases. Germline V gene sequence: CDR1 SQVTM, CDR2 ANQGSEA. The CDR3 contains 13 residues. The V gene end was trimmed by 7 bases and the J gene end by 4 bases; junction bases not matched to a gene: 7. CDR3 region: CSASGEKPETQYF. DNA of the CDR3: TGCAGCGCTAGCGGGGAAAAGCCAGAGACCCAGTACTTC.

CDR3 loop: CATSGWVRGSYNEQFF. CDR3 sequence (DNA): TGTGCCACCAGTGGTTGGGTAAGAGGCTCCTACAATGAGCAGTTCTTC. The gene calls are TRBV24-1 and TRBJ2-1; D gene ambiguous. Trimming left V 5 bases short and J 0 bases short, with 13 bases between. The CDR3 sequence is 16 residues long. Germline assignment: CDR1 KGHDR and CDR2 SFDVKD.

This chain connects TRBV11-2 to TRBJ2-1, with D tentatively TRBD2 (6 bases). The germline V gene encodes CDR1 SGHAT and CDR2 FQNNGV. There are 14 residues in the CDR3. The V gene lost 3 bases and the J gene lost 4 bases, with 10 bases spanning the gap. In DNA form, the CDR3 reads TGTGCCAGCAGCTTGTCGGGGGTGTACAATGAGCAGTTCTTC. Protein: CASSLSGVYNEQFF.

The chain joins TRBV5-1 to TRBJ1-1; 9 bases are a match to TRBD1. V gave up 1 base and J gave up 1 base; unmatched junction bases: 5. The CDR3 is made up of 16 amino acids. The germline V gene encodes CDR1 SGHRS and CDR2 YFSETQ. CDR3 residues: CASSLRGQGTNTEAFF. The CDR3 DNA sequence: TGCGCCAGCAGCTTGCGAGGACAGGGGACGAACACTGAAGCTTTCTTT.

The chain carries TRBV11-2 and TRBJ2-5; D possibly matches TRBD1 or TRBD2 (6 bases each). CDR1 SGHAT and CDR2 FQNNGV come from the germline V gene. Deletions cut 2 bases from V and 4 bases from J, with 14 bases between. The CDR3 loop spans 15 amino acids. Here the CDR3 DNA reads TGTGCCAGCAGCTTAAGTCCGGGGGCAGGAGAGACCCAGTACTTC. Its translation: CASSLSPGAGETQYF.

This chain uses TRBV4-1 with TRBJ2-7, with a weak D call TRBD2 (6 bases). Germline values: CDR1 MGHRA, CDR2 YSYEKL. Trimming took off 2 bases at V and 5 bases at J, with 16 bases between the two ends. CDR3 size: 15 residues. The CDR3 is CASSQIPGRPHEQYF. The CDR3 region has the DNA TGCGCCAGCAGCCAAATCCCAGGGAGGCCCCACGAGCAGTACTTC.

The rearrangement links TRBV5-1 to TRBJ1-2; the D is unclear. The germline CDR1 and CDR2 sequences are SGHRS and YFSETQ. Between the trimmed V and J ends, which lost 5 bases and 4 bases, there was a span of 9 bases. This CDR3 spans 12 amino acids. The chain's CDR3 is CASSIQSYGYTF. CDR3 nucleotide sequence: TGCGCCAGCAGTATACAGTCCTATGGCTACACCTTC.

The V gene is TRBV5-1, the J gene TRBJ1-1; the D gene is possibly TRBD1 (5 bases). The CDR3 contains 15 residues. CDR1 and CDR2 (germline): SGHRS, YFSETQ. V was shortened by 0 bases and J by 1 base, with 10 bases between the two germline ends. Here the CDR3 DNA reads TGCGCCAGCAGCTTGGCGAGGGGTCGGAACACTGAAGCTTTCTTT. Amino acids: CASSLARGRNTEAFF. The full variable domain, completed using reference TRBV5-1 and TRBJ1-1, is KAGVTQTPRYLIKTRGQQVTLSCSPISGHRSVSWYQQTPGQGLQFLFEYFSETQRNKGNFPGRFSGRQFSNSRSEMNVSTLELGDSALYLCASSLARGRNTEAFFGQGTRLTVV.

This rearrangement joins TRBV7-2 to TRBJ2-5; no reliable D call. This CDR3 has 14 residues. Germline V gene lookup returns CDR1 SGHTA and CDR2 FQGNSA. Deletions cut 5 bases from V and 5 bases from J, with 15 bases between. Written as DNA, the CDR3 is TGTGCCAGCAGCAGCTTGGCTAGTGAGGAGACCCAGTACTTC. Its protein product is CASSSLASEETQYF.

The CDR3 nucleotides are TGCGCCAGCAGCCAAGGCAGGGGTAACAATCAGCCCCAGCATTTT. It is translated as CASSQGRGNNQPQHF. The chain employs TRBV4-1 and TRBJ1-5; the D gene is possibly TRBD1 (6 bases). V shed 1 base and J shed 3 bases, with 10 bases lying between them. Per germline, CDR1 MGHRA and CDR2 YSYEKL. The CDR3 runs 15 residues.

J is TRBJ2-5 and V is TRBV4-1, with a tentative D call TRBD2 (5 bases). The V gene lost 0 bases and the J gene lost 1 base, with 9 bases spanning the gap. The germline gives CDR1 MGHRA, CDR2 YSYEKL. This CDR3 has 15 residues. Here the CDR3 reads CASSQDLRAQETQYF. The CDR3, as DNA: TGCGCCAGCAGCCAAGATCTGAGGGCCCAAGAGACCCAGTACTTC.

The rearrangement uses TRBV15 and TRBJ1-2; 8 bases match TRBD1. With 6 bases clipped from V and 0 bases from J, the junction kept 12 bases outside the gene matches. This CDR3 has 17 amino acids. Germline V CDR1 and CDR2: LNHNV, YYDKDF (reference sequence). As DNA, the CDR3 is TGTGCCACCAGTGTTCGGGACAGGATGTTTTCTAACTATGGCTACACCTTC. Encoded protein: CATSVRDRMFSNYGYTF.

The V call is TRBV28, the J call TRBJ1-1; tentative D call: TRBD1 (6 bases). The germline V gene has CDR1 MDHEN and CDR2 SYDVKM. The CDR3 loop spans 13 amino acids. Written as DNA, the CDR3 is TGTGCAGACAGGCCGTTAATGAACACTGAAGCTTTCTTT. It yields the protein CADRPLMNTEAFF.

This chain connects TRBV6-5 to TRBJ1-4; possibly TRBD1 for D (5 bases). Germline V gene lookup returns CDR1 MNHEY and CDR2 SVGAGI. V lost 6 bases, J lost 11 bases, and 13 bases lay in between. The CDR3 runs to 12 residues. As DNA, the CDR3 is TGTGCCAGCAGAGCTAAGGGACGGAAACTGTTTTTT. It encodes CASRAKGRKLFF.

The CDR3 bases are TGTGCCAGCAGGGGGCTTCCGGAAAAACTGTTTTTT. Translating gives CASRGLPEKLFF. The V and J genes are TRBV19 and TRBJ1-4; 8 nucleotides agree with TRBD1. CDR3 length equals 12 residues. Trimming at V came to 9 bases and at J to 8 bases, leaving 5 bases not matched to a gene. Germline CDR1 and CDR2: LNHDA and SQIVND (reference sequence).

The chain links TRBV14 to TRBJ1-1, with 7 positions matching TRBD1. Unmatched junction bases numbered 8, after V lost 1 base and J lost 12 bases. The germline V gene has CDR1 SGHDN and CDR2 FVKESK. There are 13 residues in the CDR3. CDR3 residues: CASSQVVTGRTFF. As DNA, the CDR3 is TGTGCCAGCAGCCAAGTGGTGACAGGGAGGACTTTCTTT.

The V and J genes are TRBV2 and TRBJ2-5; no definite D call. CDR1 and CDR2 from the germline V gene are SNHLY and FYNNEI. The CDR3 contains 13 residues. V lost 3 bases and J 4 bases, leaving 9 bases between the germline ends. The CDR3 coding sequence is TGTGCCAGCAGTGACATTCCCGGAGAGACCCAGTACTTC. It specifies CASSDIPGETQYF.

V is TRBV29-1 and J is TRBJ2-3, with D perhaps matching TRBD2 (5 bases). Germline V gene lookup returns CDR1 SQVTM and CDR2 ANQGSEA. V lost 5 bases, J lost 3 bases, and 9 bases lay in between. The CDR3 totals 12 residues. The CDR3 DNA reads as TGCAGCGTTTCTGAGGGAACAGATACGCAGTATTTT. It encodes CSVSEGTDTQYF.

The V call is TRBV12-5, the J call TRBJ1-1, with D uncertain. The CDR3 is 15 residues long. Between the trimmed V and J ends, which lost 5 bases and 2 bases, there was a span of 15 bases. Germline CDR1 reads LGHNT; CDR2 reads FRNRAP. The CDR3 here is CASGTYAGINTEAFF. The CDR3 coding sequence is TGTGCTAGTGGTACCTACGCGGGGATCAACACTGAAGCTTTCTTT. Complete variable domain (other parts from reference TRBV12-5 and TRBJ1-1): DARVTQTPRHKVTEMGQEVTMRCQPILGHNTVFWYRQTMMQGLELLAYFRNRAPLDDSGMPKDRFSAEMPDATLATLKIQPSEPRDSAVYFCASGTYAGINTEAFFGQGTRLTVV.

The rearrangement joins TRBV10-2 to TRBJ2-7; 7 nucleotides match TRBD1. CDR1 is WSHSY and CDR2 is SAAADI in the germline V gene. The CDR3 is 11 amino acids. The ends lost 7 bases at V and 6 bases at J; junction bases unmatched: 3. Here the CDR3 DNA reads TGCGCCAGCAAGGGGGCCGGCGAGCAGTACTTC. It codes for CASKGAGEQYF.

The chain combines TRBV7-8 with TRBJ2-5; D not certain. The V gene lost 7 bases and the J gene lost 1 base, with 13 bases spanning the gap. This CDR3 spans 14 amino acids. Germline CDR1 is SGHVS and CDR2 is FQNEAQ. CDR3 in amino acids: CASTTPWSQETQYF. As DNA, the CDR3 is TGTGCCAGCACCACGCCATGGTCCCAAGAGACCCAGTACTTC.

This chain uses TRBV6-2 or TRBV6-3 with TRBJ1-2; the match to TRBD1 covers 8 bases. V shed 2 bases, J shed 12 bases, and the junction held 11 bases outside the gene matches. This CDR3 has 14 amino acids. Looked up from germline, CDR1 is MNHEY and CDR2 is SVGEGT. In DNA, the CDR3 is TGTGCCAGCAGTTACACATCAGTTTTGGGACAGGACACCTTC. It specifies CASSYTSVLGQDTF.

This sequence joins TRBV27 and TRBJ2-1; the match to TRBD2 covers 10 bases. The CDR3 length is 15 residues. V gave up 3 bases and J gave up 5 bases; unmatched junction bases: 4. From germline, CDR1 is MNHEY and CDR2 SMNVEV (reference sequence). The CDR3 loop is CASSLSSGGHNEQFF. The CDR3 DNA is TGTGCCAGCAGTTTGTCTAGCGGGGGCCACAATGAGCAGTTCTTC.

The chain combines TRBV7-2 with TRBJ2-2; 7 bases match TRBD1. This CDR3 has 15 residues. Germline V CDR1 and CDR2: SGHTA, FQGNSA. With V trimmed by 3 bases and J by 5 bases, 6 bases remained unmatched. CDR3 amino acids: CASSLKTGRTGELFF. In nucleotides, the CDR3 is TGTGCCAGCAGCTTGAAGACAGGGAGAACCGGGGAGCTGTTTTTT.

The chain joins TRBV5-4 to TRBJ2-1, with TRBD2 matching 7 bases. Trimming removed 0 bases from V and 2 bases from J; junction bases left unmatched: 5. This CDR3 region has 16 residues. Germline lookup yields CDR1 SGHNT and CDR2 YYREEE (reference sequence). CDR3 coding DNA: TGTGCCAGCAGCTTGGAAGCGGGGCAGACCTACAATGAGCAGTTCTTC. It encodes CASSLEAGQTYNEQFF.